Shown below are 26 T cell receptor beta chains from a single sample sequenced in a study of OX40 agonist ivuxolimab in advanced cancers. Profiling relied on immunoSEQ multiplex PCR, and the TCRdb table lists in-frame clones only, not all of them. The profile shows approximately 82,000 clones, around 85% of them singletons. Here the sequenced sample was CD4+ or CD8+ T cells sorted from blood, taken in a trial of the OX40 agonist ivuxolimab. The receptors stem from an adult with an advanced solid tumor such as melanoma, head and neck, liver or kidney cancer.

The J gene is TRBJ1-2, the V gene TRBV5-1; D not certain. The length of the CDR3 is 14 residues. Germline-derived CDR1 and CDR2 are SGHRS and YFSETQ. Trimming took off 0 bases at V and 5 bases at J, with 11 bases between the two ends. Written as DNA, the CDR3 is TGCGCCAGCAGCTTGGAGCCAGAGGTTTATGGCTACACCTTC. This translates into CASSLEPEVYGYTF.

This chain links TRBV28 with TRBJ1-4, with D perhaps TRBD1 (5 bases). This CDR3 has 14 residues. Looked up from germline, CDR1 is MDHEN and CDR2 is SYDVKM. V was cut by 8 bases and J by 1 base, with 11 bases left in between. DNA of the CDR3: TGTGCCAGCGCCCAGGGTGGAACTAATGAAAAACTGTTTTTT. This codes for CASAQGGTNEKLFF.

J is TRBJ1-1 and V is TRBV2; TRBD1 is a possible D gene (5 bases). This CDR3 contains 13 residues. The ends were cut back, 2 bases at V and 4 bases at J, with 8 bases in the middle. Germline CDR1 and CDR2: SNHLY and FYNNEI. The CDR3, as DNA: TGTGCCAGCAGTGAATGGGGGGGCACTGAAGCTTTCTTT. Its protein product is CASSEWGGTEAFF. The full variable domain, with the rest looked up from reference TRBV2 and TRBJ1-1, is EPEVTQTPSHQVTQMGQEVILRCVPISNHLYFYWYRQILGQKVEFLVSFYNNEISEKSEIFDDQFSVERPDGSNFTLKIRSTKLEDSAMYFCASSEWGGTEAFFGQGTRLTVV.

This clone was picked up a small number of times. The chain combines TRBV18 with TRBJ1-2; D not certain. This CDR3 spans 12 amino acids. Trimming removed 0 bases at V and 10 bases at J, with 9 bases between. The germline V gene encodes CDR1 KGHSH and CDR2 LQKENI. The CDR3 DNA sequence: TGTGCCAGCTCACCACCGACGGAGGACTACACCTTC. Encoded protein: CASSPPTEDYTF.

This chain joins TRBV19 and TRBJ1-5; a weak D match, TRBD1 (5 bases). The CDR3 runs 13 residues. Deletions cut 5 bases from V and 5 bases from J, with 10 bases between. CDR1 is LNHDA, CDR2 SQIVND, per germline (reference sequence). CDR3 coding DNA: TGTGCCAGTAGTGACCGGGACGATCAGCCCCAGCATTTT. It yields the protein CASSDRDDQPQHF.

In this sample, this clone turned up once. V and J are TRBV5-1 and TRBJ2-3, with 12 bases aligning to TRBD2. From germline, CDR1 is SGHRS and CDR2 YFSETQ. Trimming took 4 bases from V and 3 from J; bases not matched to a gene: 12. CDR3 length: 18 residues. DNA of the CDR3: TGCGCCAGCAGCATAAGTGCCCTGGGACTAGCGGGTACAGATACGCAGTATTTT. Translating it yields CASSISALGLAGTDTQYF.

The chain joins TRBV6-5 to TRBJ1-5; tentative D call: TRBD1 (5 bases). Looked up from germline, CDR1 is MNHEY and CDR2 is SVGAGI. Trimming left V 2 bases short and J 3 bases short, with 11 bases between. This CDR3 spans 15 amino acids. The CDR3 DNA sequence: TGTGCCAGCAGTTACGGGGGGTCGAACAATCAGCCCCAGCATTTT. Protein: CASSYGGSNNQPQHF.

This CDR3 reads CASSLSLGGTEAFF. The DNA for the CDR3 is TGTGCCAGCAGTTTAAGTTTAGGGGGCACTGAAGCTTTCTTT. This chain links TRBV27 with TRBJ1-1; a weak D match, TRBD1 (6 bases). Trimming stripped 2 bases from V and 4 bases from J, with 11 bases between. In germline, CDR1 is MNHEY, CDR2 SMNVEV (reference sequence). This CDR3 has 14 amino acids.

J is TRBJ2-7 and V is TRBV2; tentative D call: TRBD1 (5 bases). The CDR3 covers 13 residues. V shed 7 bases and J shed 2 bases, with 12 bases lying between them. Germline CDR1 SNHLY, CDR2 FYNNEI. The CDR3 is CASIGGRAYEQYF. The CDR3 DNA sequence: TGTGCCAGCATAGGCGGCAGGGCCTACGAGCAGTACTTC.

V gene TRBV30 combines with J gene TRBJ1-6, with D possibly being TRBD1 (5 bases). Germline V gene sequence: CDR1 GTSNPN, CDR2 SVGIG (reference sequence). CDR3 length: 12 amino acids. V lost 3 bases, J lost 10 bases, and 10 bases lay in between. This chain's CDR3 is CAWRGGKSPLHF. The CDR3 bases are TGTGCCTGGAGGGGGGGAAAATCACCCCTCCACTTT.

In its sample, this clone was seen once. The chain couples TRBV7-9 to TRBJ2-2; 8 nucleotides align to TRBD2. Germline V gene data show CDR1 as SEHNR and CDR2 as FQNEAQ (reference sequence). V lost 8 bases to trimming and J lost 5 bases; unmatched junction nucleotides: 4. This CDR3 region has 13 residues. In DNA, the CDR3 is TGTGCCAGCGCTCGGGAGGGAACCGGGGAGCTGTTTTTT. It codes for CASAREGTGELFF.

The chain employs TRBV5-6 and TRBJ1-3, with D possibly matching TRBD1 (5 bases). CDR1 SGHDT and CDR2 YYEEEE come from the germline V gene. Trimming took 3 bases from V and 4 from J, leaving 14 bases between them. The CDR3 totals 15 residues. CDR3 DNA: TGTGCCAGCAGCTCCATGGGGACGAGAGGAAACACCATATATTTT. Translated, it gives CASSSMGTRGNTIYF.

CDR3 residues: CASSLRSGETQYF. DNA for the CDR3: TGTGCCAGCAGCTTGCGAAGCGGAGAGACCCAGTACTTC. The chain couples TRBV5-6 to TRBJ2-5, with D possibly TRBD2 on 5 matching bases. CDR3 size: 13 residues. The V gene lost 1 base and the J gene lost 4 bases, with 8 bases spanning the gap. Per the germline V gene, CDR1 is SGHDT and CDR2 is YYEEEE.

This chain uses TRBV6-5 with TRBJ2-7; possibly TRBD2 for D (6 bases). CDR1 and CDR2 from the germline V gene are MNHEY and SVGAGI. The CDR3 runs 15 residues. V lost 2 bases and J lost 0, with 11 bases in between. The CDR3 reads CASSYGRQGSYEQYF. CDR3 DNA sequence: TGTGCCAGCAGTTACGGGAGGCAGGGCTCCTACGAGCAGTACTTC.

The chain joins TRBV29-1 to TRBJ2-5, with 10 bases fitting TRBD1. The CDR3 sequence is 13 residues long. CDR1 SQVTM and CDR2 ANQGSEA come from the germline V gene. CDR3 region: CSGGQGQGETQYF. In DNA, the CDR3 is TGCAGTGGGGGACAGGGGCAGGGTGAGACCCAGTACTTC. Filled out from reference TRBV29-1 and TRBJ2-5, the complete variable domain reads SAVISQKPSRDICQRGTSLTIQCQVDSQVTMMFWYRQQPGQSLTLIATANQGSEATYESGFVIDKFPISRPNLTFSTLTVSNMSPEDSSIYLCSGGQGQGETQYFGPGTRLLVL.

The chain has TRBV28 and TRBJ2-7; 9 bases are shared with TRBD2. This CDR3 contains 14 residues. V dropped 7 bases and J dropped 6; count of bases not matched to a gene: 10. CDR1 and CDR2 (germline): MDHEN, SYDVKM. The CDR3 DNA is TGTGCCAGCAACCGGGTAGCGGGGGAGCGCGAGCAGTACTTC. This sequence encodes CASNRVAGEREQYF.

The chain recombines TRBV10-1 with TRBJ1-1; TRBD1 agrees at 7 bases. The CDR3 is 14 amino acids. The ends lost 6 bases at V and 1 base at J; junction bases unmatched: 5. Germline V gene sequence: CDR1 WNHNN, CDR2 SYGVQD (reference sequence). The CDR3 spells CASSLDRANTEAFF. In DNA, the CDR3 is TGCGCCAGCAGCCTCGACAGGGCGAACACTGAAGCTTTCTTT.

V gene TRBV5-6 combines with J gene TRBJ2-3; D uncertain. The CDR3 runs to 14 residues. Trimming cost V 3 bases and J 0 bases, with 8 bases left between them. Germline V gene data show CDR1 as SGHDT and CDR2 as YYEEEE. CDR3 sequence (DNA): TGTGCCAGCAGCTCACGACGGAGCACAGATACGCAGTATTTT. Translation gives CASSSRRSTDTQYF.

This clone was counted a few times. For the CDR3, the DNA is TGTGCCAGCAGTTACTCGGGCAGGTCGAACACTGAAGCTTTCTTT. Encoded protein: CASSYSGRSNTEAFF. The J gene is TRBJ1-1, the V gene TRBV6-6; unclear D gene. This CDR3 is built from 15 residues. Germline CDR1 and CDR2: MNHNY and SVGAGI (reference sequence). V lost 0 bases to trimming and J lost 1 base, with 9 bases between them.

This chain uses TRBV29-1 with TRBJ2-3; 8 bases are a match to TRBD2. The CDR3 extends over 16 amino acids. With V trimmed by 4 bases and J by 5 bases, 14 bases remained unmatched. Germline lookup yields CDR1 SQVTM and CDR2 ANQGSEA. The CDR3 region is CSVVRAWRGAGDTQYF. The DNA for the CDR3 is TGCAGCGTTGTACGAGCCTGGCGGGGGGCCGGAGATACGCAGTATTTT.

The chain combines TRBV5-1 with TRBJ2-6; possible D gene TRBD1, 5 bases. The V end lost 5 bases, the J end lost 0 bases, and 12 bases lay between the germline ends. Germline-derived CDR1 and CDR2 are SGHRS and YFSETQ. The CDR3 contains 16 residues. This CDR3 reads CASRQVRSSGANVLTF. CDR3 coding DNA: TGCGCCAGCAGACAGGTGCGAAGCTCTGGGGCCAACGTCCTGACTTTC.

The V call is TRBV5-6, the J call TRBJ2-5; D is perhaps TRBD1 or TRBD2 (5 bases each). The CDR3 covers 15 residues. The germline CDR1 and CDR2 sequences are SGHDT and YYEEEE. V was cut by 0 bases and J by 5 bases, with 14 bases left in between. CDR3 in DNA: TGTGCCAGCAGCTTGGCGAGGGGCGCTCGTGAGACCCAGTACTTC. Translated: CASSLARGARETQYF.

This sequence joins TRBV29-1 and TRBJ1-1; weak D call: TRBD1 (5 bases). Germline lookup yields CDR1 SQVTM and CDR2 ANQGSEA. V dropped 4 bases and J dropped 2 bases, with 11 bases sitting between them. CDR3 length equals 13 residues. CDR3 DNA: TGCAGCGTTGCCATGAGGGGTAACACTGAAGCTTTCTTT. Protein product: CSVAMRGNTEAFF. Variable domain in full (rest from reference TRBV29-1 and TRBJ1-1): SAVISQKPSRDICQRGTSLTIQCQVDSQVTMMFWYRQQPGQSLTLIATANQGSEATYESGFVIDKFPISRPNLTFSTLTVSNMSPEDSSIYLCSVAMRGNTEAFFGQGTRLTVV.

The chain recombines TRBV5-6 with TRBJ2-5; no clear D. Germline CDR1 is SGHDT and CDR2 is YYEEEE. The CDR3 is 14 residues long. The germline V and J ends were trimmed by 0 bases and 0 bases, with 6 bases remaining between them. CDR3 region: CASSLGRNQETQYF. The CDR3 DNA sequence: TGTGCCAGCAGCTTGGGTCGGAACCAAGAGACCCAGTACTTC.

The V and J genes are TRBV5-1 and TRBJ2-5; 11 bases are shared with TRBD1. Trimming took 4 bases from V and 7 from J; bases not matched to a gene: 18. Germline V gene data show CDR1 as SGHRS and CDR2 as YFSETQ. This CDR3 region has 18 residues. The CDR3 region has the DNA TGCGCCAGCAGCCCTGGACAGGGGGCGCGGCAAGGGCTCGGGACCCAGTACTTC. It yields the protein CASSPGQGARQGLGTQYF.

J is TRBJ1-1 and V is TRBV7-6; D might be TRBD1 (5 bases). The CDR3 is 13 residues long. Per germline, CDR1 SGHVS and CDR2 FNYEAQ. Trimming left V 5 bases short and J 1 base short, with 8 bases between. This CDR3 reads CASSRDGNTEAFF. The CDR3 DNA reads TGTGCCAGCAGCCGGGACGGGAACACTGAAGCTTTCTTT.